This TCR beta chain emerged from a study of regulatory dendritic cells for organ transplantation. The protocol was immunoSEQ multiplex PCR, while the TCRdb copy is restricted to in-frame clones and leaves out a portion. The sample includes under 35,000 clones, 85% to 90% seen only once; the top ten take over 0.06%. Whole-study results and caveats: Memory CD8+ clonal expansion seemed more limited with regulatory than mature dendritic cells.

This CDR3 comprises 14 residues. The ends lost 6 bases at V and 9 bases at J; junction bases unmatched: 11. The germline CDR1 and CDR2 sequences are MNHEY and SMNVEV (reference sequence). About this clone itself: The antigen is unknown.

Sequencing input: naive CD4+ T cells from blood. Sample subset: CD45RA+ naive T cells. The sequence derives from a human donor in good health. The chain employs TRBV27 and TRBJ1-5; TRBD1 matches at 7 bases. The CDR3 is CASSGRGQWTPQHF. In nucleotides, the CDR3 is TGTGCCAGCAGCGGGAGGGGGCAATGGACGCCCCAGCATTTT.